The 13 T cell receptor beta chains given below trace back to one sample, sequenced in a study of early T cells in non-severe SARS-CoV-2 infection. TCRdb recomputed calls from the 5' RACE reads with MiXCR, one row per CDR3 protein. The sample has around 60,000 distinct CDR3 sequences; roughly 14% are singletons. Sequencing used whole blood. These TCRs come from an adult who was a healthcare worker with PCR-confirmed SARS-CoV-2 infection or an uninfected control (not recorded which).

The rearrangement links TRBV2 to TRBJ1-3; a weak D match, TRBD1 (6 bases). Per the germline V gene, CDR1 is SNHLY and CDR2 is FYNNEI. V was cut by 2 bases and J by 4 bases, with 9 bases left in between. This CDR3 region has 14 residues. In DNA form, the CDR3 reads TGTGCCAGCAGTGAAAATAGGGGGGGAAACACCATATATTTT. Translating gives CASSENRGGNTIYF. The full variable domain, rest sourced from reference TRBV2 and TRBJ1-3, is EPEVTQTPSHQVTQMGQEVILRCVPISNHLYFYWYRQILGQKVEFLVSFYNNEISEKSEIFDDQFSVERPDGSNFTLKIRSTKLEDSAMYFCASSENRGGNTIYFGEGSWLTVV.

About this clonotype: A much larger clone sits a single nucleotide away, making a read error possible. The genes are TRBV7-9 and TRBJ2-7; 7 positions match TRBD1. This CDR3 spans 14 amino acids. The germline V gene has CDR1 SEHNR and CDR2 FQNEAQ (reference sequence). V lost 1 base to trimming and J lost 2 bases; unmatched junction nucleotides: 2. The CDR3 is CASSLEGAAYEQYF. CDR3 nucleotide sequence: TGTGCCAGCAGCTTAGAGGGGGCCGCCTACGAGCAGTACTTC.

This clonotype was counted only a few times. The rearrangement uses TRBV7-3 and TRBJ1-1, with a weak D call TRBD1 (6 bases). Germline V CDR1 and CDR2: SGHTA, FQGTGA. This CDR3 has 15 amino acids. V was shortened by 3 bases and J by 3 bases, with 14 bases between the two germline ends. CDR3 protein: CASSFTGPGDTEAFF. CDR3 DNA sequence: TGTGCCAGCAGCTTTACAGGGCCGGGGGACACTGAAGCTTTCTTT.

This chain links TRBV11-1 with TRBJ1-1, with 8 bases fitting TRBD1. The V gene end was trimmed by 4 bases and the J gene end by 5 bases; junction bases not matched to a gene: 9. The CDR3 runs to 15 residues. Germline lookup yields CDR1 SGHAT and CDR2 FQDESV (reference sequence). DNA for the CDR3: TGTGCCAGCAGCTACGGACAGGGTACGGGTACTGAAGCTTTCTTT. This translates into CASSYGQGTGTEAFF.

By its share, this clonotype is medium-sized (0.01 to 0.1%). J is TRBJ2-5 and V is TRBV7-2; D call uncertain. The germline CDR1 and CDR2 sequences are SGHTA and FQGNSA. The CDR3 is 16 residues long. V shed 1 base and J shed 1 base, with 13 bases lying between them. The CDR3 bases are TGTGCCAGCAGCTTAGGGGTCCAGGTATTCCAAGAGACCCAGTACTTC. Residues: CASSLGVQVFQETQYF.

This clonotype was detected many times. The chain links TRBV10-3 to TRBJ2-3; D may correspond to TRBD1 or TRBD2 (6 bases each). The CDR3 totals 15 residues. V lost 0 bases, J lost 2 bases, and 9 bases lay in between. Germline V CDR1 and CDR2: ENHRY, SYGVKD. CDR3 sequence (DNA): TGTGCCATCAGTGAGTCCCGGGGGCTCACAGATACGCAGTATTTT. Translated, it gives CAISESRGLTDTQYF.

This clonotype has ten or more counts. The chain employs TRBV7-2 and TRBJ2-2; 9 nucleotides align to TRBD1. J gave up 7 bases and V 3 bases, and 3 bases lay outside the gene matches. The CDR3 is 14 amino acids. Germline V gene sequence: CDR1 SGHTA, CDR2 FQGNSA. CDR3 sequence (DNA): TGTGCCAGCAGCTTTACAGGGGGCGGCGGGGAGCTGTTTTTT. Translation: CASSFTGGGGELFF.

J is TRBJ2-1 and V is TRBV27; 11 bases agree with TRBD1. Germline CDR1 MNHEY, CDR2 SMNVEV (reference sequence). The ends lost 10 bases at V and 7 bases at J; junction bases unmatched: 15. The CDR3 sequence is 16 residues long. CDR3 in amino acids: CATNLVWTGGRNEQFF. In DNA form, the CDR3 reads TGTGCCACCAACCTCGTGTGGACAGGGGGCAGGAATGAGCAGTTCTTC.

This clonotype was detected only a few times. J is TRBJ2-3 and V is TRBV29-1; D not certain. The V gene's germline CDR1 is SQVTM and CDR2 ANQGSEA. Trimming shortened V by 2 bases and J by 0 bases, and 12 bases separated the two germline ends. The CDR3 runs 15 residues. CDR3 protein: CSVEWASLSTDTQYF. The CDR3 DNA follows: TGCAGCGTTGAATGGGCCAGCCTAAGCACAGATACGCAGTATTTT.

In its sample, this clonotype was seen a few times. The chain couples TRBV5-1 to TRBJ2-7, with a weak D call TRBD2 (6 bases). The germline V gene encodes CDR1 SGHRS and CDR2 YFSETQ. Trimming stripped 3 bases from V and 2 bases from J, with 12 bases between. The CDR3 is 14 amino acids. CDR3 region: CASSYGTLAYEQYF. The CDR3 DNA sequence: TGCGCCAGCAGCTACGGGACTCTTGCCTACGAGCAGTACTTC.

The table lists this clonotype with many counts. The V call is TRBV4-3, the J call TRBJ1-1; D not resolved. The CDR3 covers 14 residues. Germline CDR1 is LGHNA and CDR2 is YSLEER. Trimming cost V 2 bases and J 1 base, with 8 bases left between them. The CDR3, as DNA: TGCGCCAGCAGCCAATTGATCCAGAACACTGAAGCTTTCTTT. This encodes CASSQLIQNTEAFF.

V usage is TRBV10-3 and J usage is TRBJ1-1; tentatively, D is TRBD1 (5 bases). The germline gives CDR1 ENHRY, CDR2 SYGVKD. CDR3 length: 12 residues. Trimming shortened V by 6 bases and J by 4 bases, and 9 bases separated the two germline ends. CDR3 residues: CAIRGTGTEAFF. CDR3 nucleotides: TGTGCCATCAGGGGGACGGGCACTGAAGCTTTCTTT.

This clonotype has more than one count but fewer than ten. The rearrangement joins TRBV3-1 to TRBJ1-1, with D unclear. CDR1 is LGHDT, CDR2 YNNKEL, per germline (reference sequence). The V end was cut by 6 bases, the J end by 1 base, with 3 bases between. The CDR3 has 11 residues. CDR3 residues: CASRGNTEAFF. CDR3 coding DNA: TGTGCCAGCAGAGGGAACACTGAAGCTTTCTTT.